This TCR beta chain was profiled in a study of beta chain features in type 1 diabetes. Comments on this clone: Its target is unknown.

CDR3 size: 15 residues. The germline V and J ends were trimmed by 5 bases and 4 bases, with 14 bases remaining between them. CDR1 SEHNR and CDR2 FQNEAQ come from the germline V gene (reference sequence). The study, taken as a whole, reports: Possible PCR preference for shorter templates applied equally to patients and controls. Sequencing the cDNA could make cells with high TCR expression show up more than they should. The study found fewer insertions and more deletions at VDJ junctions in type 1 diabetes patients. Researchers report that Type 1 diabetes patients had moderately but significantly shorter TCRB CDR3s across all four CD4+ subsets.

Isolated RNA was reverse transcribed in full, so expressed TCRB transcripts were sequenced. Here immunoSEQ multiplex PCR was the method, and the copy in TCRdb shows in-frame clones only, minus some. The sample records around 260,000 clones, about 20% being singletons. The sequence was obtained from a woman aged 35 to 49 with type 1 diabetes. The chain couples TRBV7-9 to TRBJ2-2; D perhaps matches TRBD2 (6 bases). The sample was naive CD4+ T cells from blood. CDR3 sequence reads: CASSRDFLFTGELFF. The CDR3 DNA reads as TGTGCCAGCAGCCGGGACTTCCTCTTCACCGGGGAGCTGTTTTTT.